This T cell receptor beta chain was obtained from a study of cytomegalovirus exposure and HLA in healthy donors. Study-wide results and limits: Researchers reported in a later analysis that common viral pathogens appeared linked to several top clusters. Immune exposure information comprised only CMV serostatus. After further analysis at a later stage, 17,000 or so TCR beta sequences were associated with HLA alleles at 0.05 false discovery rate.

As for this clone: The antigen is not known.

PCR employed 60 Vbeta and 13 Jbeta primers. Profiled with immunoSEQ multiplex PCR; TCRdb holds only in-frame clones, not every one. The sample includes roughly 150,000 clones, 68% seen only once; the top ten take less than 11%. The CDR3 extends over 16 amino acids. Germline V gives CDR1 MGHRA, CDR2 YSYEKL. Trimming left V 1 base short and J 6 bases short, with 19 bases between. The sequenced sample was PBMCs. J is TRBJ2-7 and V is TRBV4-1, with a weak D call TRBD1 (6 bases). This TCR was sampled from a man under 40 in good health and CMV-seropositive. The CDR3 is CASSQATQGREVEQYF. For the CDR3, the DNA is TGCGCCAGCAGCCAAGCGACGCAGGGGCGCGAAGTCGAGCAGTACTTC.